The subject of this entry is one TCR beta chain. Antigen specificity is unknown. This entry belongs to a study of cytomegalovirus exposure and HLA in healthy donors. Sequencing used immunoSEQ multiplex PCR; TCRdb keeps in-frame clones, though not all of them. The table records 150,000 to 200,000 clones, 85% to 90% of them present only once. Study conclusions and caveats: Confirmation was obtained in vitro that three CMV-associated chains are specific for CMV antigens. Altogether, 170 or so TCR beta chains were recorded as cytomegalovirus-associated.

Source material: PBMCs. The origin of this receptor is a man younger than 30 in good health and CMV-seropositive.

The CDR3 loop is CASSQPTVNTEAFF. CDR3 nucleotide sequence: TGCGCCAGCAGCCAGCCGACAGTGAACACTGAAGCTTTCTTT. V gene TRBV4-1 combines with J gene TRBJ1-1, with a tentative D call TRBD1 (5 bases). The CDR3 has 14 amino acids. Trimming shortened V by 3 bases and J by 0 bases, and 8 bases separated the two germline ends. CDR1 is MGHRA, CDR2 YSYEKL, per germline.